These T cell receptor beta chains were read from a single sample in a study of blood T cell repertoires in COVID-19. The data were produced by immunoSEQ multiplex PCR, yet TCRdb's version contains in-frame clones alone and is incomplete. The sample includes about 210,000 clones, about 87% of them seen just once. Sequenced sample: peripheral blood. Receptors originate from a man aged 70-80 years with acute or convalescent COVID-19. CDR3s include the opening cysteine and the closing phenylalanine or tryptophan. The order of the fields is CDR3 DNA, CDR3 protein, J gene, V gene, clone size, D gene. A D gene is named only where the DNA matches it firmly. Clone size appears in some rows only: once, few, many, or a class for an expanded clone.

TGTGCCAGCAGTGAAGGAGGTAATACTGAAGCTTTCTTT CASSEGGNTEAFF TRBJ1-1 TRBV2 few .
TGTGCCAGTAGCAGCGGGAGGGCCCCTAGCACAGATACGCAGTATTTT CASSSGRAPSTDTQYF TRBJ2-3 TRBV19 . TRBD2
TGTGCCAGCAGCTTAGAAGGGAGGATGGGCGAAGCTTTCTTT CASSLEGRMGEAFF TRBJ1-1 TRBV7-2 . .
TGTGCCAGCAGCGCCGGACAGGGCGGCAATCAGCCCCAGCATTTT CASSAGQGGNQPQHF TRBJ1-5 TRBV7-2 few TRBD1
TGTGCCAGCAGTGACCCGGCAAAGGGGGTGTACTTC CASSDPAKGVYF TRBJ2-7 TRBV6-1 . .
TGTGCCACCAGTGATCTCGGGACTAGCGGGAGGTTGGATGAGCAGTTCTTC CATSDLGTSGRLDEQFF TRBJ2-1 TRBV24-1 . TRBD2
TGCGCCAGCAGCTTTCAAGGGGGAAGCTCCTATAATTCACCCCTCCACTTT CASSFQGGSSYNSPLHF TRBJ1-6 TRBV5-1 few .
TGTGCCAGCAGCCCGCGTTTGCGAGGGCAGGGGGTGGAAGGCTACACCTTC CASSPRLRGQGVEGYTF TRBJ1-2 TRBV14 . TRBD1
TGCAGCGTTAGGCCGGGGAACCCGGGCACTGAAGCTTTCTTT CSVRPGNPGTEAFF TRBJ1-1 TRBV29-1 . .
TGTGCCAGCAGCAACCTTCTGGGGCATTCCCTCTTATATTTT CASSNLLGHSLLYF TRBJ1-3 TRBV9 . .
TGTGCCTGGAGTGTAGATAGCGGAGGCTACGAGCAGTACTTC CAWSVDSGGYEQYF TRBJ2-7 TRBV30 . .
TGTGCCAGCAAGTTGAGCGGCACCTACGAGCAGTACTTC CASKLSGTYEQYF TRBJ2-7 TRBV2 . .
TGCGCCAGCAGCTTGGACGTGACTAGTGCCGGGGAGCTGTTTTTT CASSLDVTSAGELFF TRBJ2-2 TRBV5-1 . .
TGTGCCAGCAGGTGGCGGGAGAAGAAAGATACGCAGTATTTT CASRWREKKDTQYF TRBJ2-3 TRBV28 . TRBD2
TGTGCCAGCAGCCCGGGACTAGCGGGATATAATGAGCAGTTCTTC CASSPGLAGYNEQFF TRBJ2-1 TRBV6-5 . TRBD2
TGTGCCTCAATAGGAGGTGGCTCCTACAATGAGCAGTTCTTC CASIGGGSYNEQFF TRBJ2-1 TRBV6-5 . .
TGTGCCAGCAGTTACCTTCGGGGGGGGTACACTGAAGCTTTCTTT CASSYLRGGYTEAFF TRBJ1-1 TRBV6-5 . .
TGTGCCAGCAGTGAAAGGACAGACTATGGCTACACCTTC CASSERTDYGYTF TRBJ1-2 TRBV6-1 . .
TGTGCCAGTAGTCGTCTATCTGACAGGTGGTCTAATGAGCAGTTCTTC CASSRLSDRWSNEQFF TRBJ2-1 TRBV19 . .
TGCAGCGTGGCCCGGGACAACCAAAGGGGCATTCAGTACTTC CSVARDNQRGIQYF TRBJ2-4 TRBV29-1 . .
TGTGCCAGCAGCCGAGGGACAGGAGATTACGAGACCCAGTACTTC CASSRGTGDYETQYF TRBJ2-5 TRBV3-1/TRBV3-2 . TRBD1
TGTGCCAGCAGCCCGATCCAGACTAGCCGTAATGAGCAGTTCTTC CASSPIQTSRNEQFF TRBJ2-1 TRBV5-4 . TRBD2
TGCGCCAGCAGCTCAGGGACTAGCGGATACGAGCAGTACTTC CASSSGTSGYEQYF TRBJ2-7 TRBV5-1 . TRBD2
TGTGCCAGTAGTATAAAGCTTTGGGGTCAGGGATATCAGCCCCAGCATTTT CASSIKLWGQGYQPQHF TRBJ1-5 TRBV19 . .
TGCGCCAGCAGCTTGGCACAAAACTACGAGCAGTACTTC CASSLAQNYEQYF TRBJ2-7 TRBV5-1 . .
TGTGCCAGCAGCTTAGATCGGGGAATGAACACTGAAGCTTTCTTT CASSLDRGMNTEAFF TRBJ1-1 TRBV7-2 . .
TGTGCCAGCAGTTTGGACTCTTTGGAATACGAGCAGTACTTC CASSLDSLEYEQYF TRBJ2-7 TRBV28 . .
TGTGCCAGTAGTCGACTAGCGGGGGTGACCTACGAGCAGTACTTC CASSRLAGVTYEQYF TRBJ2-7 TRBV19 . TRBD2
TGCGCCAGCAGCCAAAGTACGTACGGGTCCTACGAGCAGTACTTC CASSQSTYGSYEQYF TRBJ2-7 TRBV4-3 . .
TGTGCCAGCAGCCCCACTCTCTCGAACACTGAAGCTTTCTTT CASSPTLSNTEAFF TRBJ1-1 TRBV11-2 . .
TGTGCCAGCGCCTTGAGGGAGACCCAGTACTTC CASALRETQYF TRBJ2-5 TRBV12-3/TRBV12-4 . .
TGTGCCAGTTCCCGGGACTGGGGTTACGATGAGCAGTTCTTC CASSRDWGYDEQFF TRBJ2-1 TRBV6-6 . .
TGTGCCACCAGCCGGGAGGCTGGGTTAGCGGGTGCGAGCTCCTACAATGAGCAGTTCTTC CATSREAGLAGASSYNEQFF TRBJ2-1 TRBV15 . TRBD2
TGTGCCAGCAGCTCACAGGGTTGGACCGGGGAGCTGTTTTTT CASSSQGWTGELFF TRBJ2-2 TRBV11-1 . .
TGTGCCAGCAGCTTAGACAGGACTAGCGGGAGGTACGAGCAGTACTTC CASSLDRTSGRYEQYF TRBJ2-7 TRBV7-9 . TRBD2
TGTGCCAGCAGCTTAGGTATCGGACAGGGGGAAGAGACCCAGTACTTC CASSLGIGQGEETQYF TRBJ2-5 TRBV11-3 . TRBD1
TGTGCCAGCATCCGAGAGTCAAACTATGGCTACACCTTC CASIRESNYGYTF TRBJ1-2 TRBV5-6 . .
TGCAGCGTGGGAGGAGACACAGATACGCAGTATTTT CSVGGDTDTQYF TRBJ2-3 TRBV29-1 . .
TGCGCCAGCAGCCAGGGGACTAGCGGCCCCACAGATACGCAGTATTTT CASSQGTSGPTDTQYF TRBJ2-3 TRBV5-1 . TRBD2
TGCGCCAGCAGCTCGGCTGGACAGTCCTACGAGCAGTACTTC CASSSAGQSYEQYF TRBJ2-7 TRBV5-1 once .